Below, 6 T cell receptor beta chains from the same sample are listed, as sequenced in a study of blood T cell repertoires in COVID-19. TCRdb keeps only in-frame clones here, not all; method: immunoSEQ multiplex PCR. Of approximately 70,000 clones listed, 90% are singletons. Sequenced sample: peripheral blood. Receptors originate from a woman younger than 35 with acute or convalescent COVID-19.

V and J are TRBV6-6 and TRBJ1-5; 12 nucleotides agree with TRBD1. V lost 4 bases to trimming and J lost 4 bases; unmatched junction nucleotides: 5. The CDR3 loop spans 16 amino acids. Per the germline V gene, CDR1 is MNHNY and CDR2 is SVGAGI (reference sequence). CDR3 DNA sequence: TGTGCCAGCAGTTCACCGGGACAGGGGGCGAATCAGCCCCAGCATTTT. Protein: CASSSPGQGANQPQHF.

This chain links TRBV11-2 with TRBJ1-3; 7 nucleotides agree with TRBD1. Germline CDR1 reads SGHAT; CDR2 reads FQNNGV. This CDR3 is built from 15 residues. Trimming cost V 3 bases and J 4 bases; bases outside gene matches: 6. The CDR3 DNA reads TGTGCCAGCAGCTTGGGGGACAGTTCCGGAAACACCATATATTTT. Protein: CASSLGDSSGNTIYF.

CDR3 sequence reads: CASSHQGRRGESQETQYF. The CDR3, as DNA: TGCGCCAGCAGTCACCAGGGCCGGCGGGGGGAGTCCCAAGAGACCCAGTACTTC. The chain employs TRBV23-1 and TRBJ2-5; 8 bases are a match to TRBD2. TRBV23-1 is marked as an open reading frame, function uncertain. This CDR3 comprises 18 residues. The junction had 13 bases not matched to a gene; V was cut back by 3 bases and J by 1 base.

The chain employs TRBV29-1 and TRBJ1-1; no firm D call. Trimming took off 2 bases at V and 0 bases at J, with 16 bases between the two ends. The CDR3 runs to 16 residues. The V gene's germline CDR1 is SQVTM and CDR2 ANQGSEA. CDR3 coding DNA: TGCAGCGTTGAACTCGGGGTCCCCGGTATGAACACTGAAGCTTTCTTT. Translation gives CSVELGVPGMNTEAFF.

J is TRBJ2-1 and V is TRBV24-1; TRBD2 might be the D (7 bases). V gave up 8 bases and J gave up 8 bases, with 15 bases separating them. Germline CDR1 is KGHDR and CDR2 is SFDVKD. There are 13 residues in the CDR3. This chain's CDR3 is CATMEGGADEQFF. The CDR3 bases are TGTGCCACCATGGAAGGGGGGGCGGATGAGCAGTTCTTC.

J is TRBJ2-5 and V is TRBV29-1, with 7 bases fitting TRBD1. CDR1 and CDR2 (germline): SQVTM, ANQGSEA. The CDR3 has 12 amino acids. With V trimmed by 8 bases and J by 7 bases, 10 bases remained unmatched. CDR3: CSSGTVDRTQYF. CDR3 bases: TGCAGCTCCGGGACAGTGGACAGGACCCAGTACTTC.